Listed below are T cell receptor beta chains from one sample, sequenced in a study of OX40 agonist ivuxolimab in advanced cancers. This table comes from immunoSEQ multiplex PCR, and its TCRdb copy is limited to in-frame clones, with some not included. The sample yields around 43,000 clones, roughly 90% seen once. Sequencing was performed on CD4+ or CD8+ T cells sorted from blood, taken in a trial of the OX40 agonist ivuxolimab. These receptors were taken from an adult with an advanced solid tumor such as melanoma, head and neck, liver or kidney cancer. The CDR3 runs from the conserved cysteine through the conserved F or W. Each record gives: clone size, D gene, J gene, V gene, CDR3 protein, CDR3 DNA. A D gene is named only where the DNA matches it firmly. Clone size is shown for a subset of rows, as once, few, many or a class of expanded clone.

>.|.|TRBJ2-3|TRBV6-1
CASSLGGQDTQYF
TGTGCCAGCAGTCTCGGGGGCCAAGATACGCAGTATTTT
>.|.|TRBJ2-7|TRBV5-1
CASSKDYEQYF
TGCGCCAGCAGCAAGGACTACGAGCAGTACTTC
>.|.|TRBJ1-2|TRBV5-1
CASSSSRDGYTF
TGCGCCAGCAGCTCTTCCAGGGACGGCTACACCTTC
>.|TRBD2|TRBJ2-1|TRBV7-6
CASSLAAGGGEQFF
TGTGCCAGCAGCTTAGCGGCGGGAGGGGGTGAGCAGTTCTTC
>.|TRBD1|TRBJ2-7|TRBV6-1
CASSEEGGTGGSEQYF
TGTGCCAGCAGTGAAGAAGGTGGGACAGGGGGCAGCGAGCAGTACTTC
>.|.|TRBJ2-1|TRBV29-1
CSVEWFNEQFF
TGCAGCGTTGAATGGTTCAATGAGCAGTTCTTC
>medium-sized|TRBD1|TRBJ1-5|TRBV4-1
CASSSRLTGDSNQPQHF
TGCGCCAGCAGCAGCAGACTGACAGGGGATAGCAATCAGCCCCAGCATTTT
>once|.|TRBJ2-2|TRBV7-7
CASKEDANTGELFF
TGTGCCAGCAAGGAAGACGCGAACACCGGGGAGCTGTTTTTT
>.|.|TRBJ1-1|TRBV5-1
CASSTDSQDLMNTEAFF
TGCGCCAGCAGCACGGACAGCCAAGACCTAATGAACACTGAAGCTTTCTTT
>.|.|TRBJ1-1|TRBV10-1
CATHFHRQEETEAFF
TGCGCCACCCACTTCCACCGACAGGAGGAAACTGAAGCTTTCTTT
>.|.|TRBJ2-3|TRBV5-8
CASSLVGGPDTQYF
TGTGCCAGCAGCTTGGTCGGGGGCCCAGATACGCAGTATTTT
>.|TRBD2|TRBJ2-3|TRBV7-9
CASSATSGAEDTQYF
TGTGCCAGCAGCGCGACTAGCGGGGCTGAAGATACGCAGTATTTT
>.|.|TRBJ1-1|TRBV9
CASSVYTQNTEAFF
TGTGCCAGCAGCGTCTACACCCAAAACACTGAAGCTTTCTTT
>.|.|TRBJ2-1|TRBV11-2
CASSLSTGSYPNEQFF
TGTGCCAGCAGCTTAAGTACAGGATCCTACCCCAATGAGCAGTTCTTC
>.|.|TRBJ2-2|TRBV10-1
CASSEKTTGELFF
TGCGCCAGCAGTGAAAAGACCACCGGGGAGCTGTTTTTT
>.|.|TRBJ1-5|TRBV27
CASSSYSNQPQHF
TGTGCCAGCAGTTCGTATAGCAATCAGCCCCAGCATTTT
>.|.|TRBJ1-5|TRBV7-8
CASSLTDNFRFNQPQHF
TGTGCCAGCAGCTTAACCGACAATTTTCGTTTTAATCAGCCCCAGCATTTT
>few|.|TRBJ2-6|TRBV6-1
CASSGDEDGANVLTF
TGTGCCAGCAGTGGGGATGAGGACGGGGCCAACGTCCTGACTTTC
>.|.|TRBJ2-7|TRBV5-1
CASSPPSTGPEQYF
TGCGCCAGCAGCCCTCCATCCACCGGCCCCGAGCAGTACTTC
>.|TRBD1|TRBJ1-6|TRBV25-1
CASSEWDRETDNSPLHF
TGTGCCAGCAGTGAATGGGACAGGGAAACTGATAATTCACCCCTCCACTTT
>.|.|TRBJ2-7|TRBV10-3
CAISEGVDEQYF
TGTGCCATCAGTGAGGGGGTGGACGAGCAGTACTTC
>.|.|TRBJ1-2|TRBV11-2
CASSFEGLDGYTF
TGTGCCAGCAGCTTTGAGGGACTCGATGGCTACACCTTC
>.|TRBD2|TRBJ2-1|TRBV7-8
CASSISGPGNEQFF
TGTGCCAGCAGCATTAGCGGGCCGGGGAATGAGCAGTTCTTC
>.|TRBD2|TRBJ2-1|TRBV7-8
CASSPGLAGASYNEQFF
TGTGCCAGCAGCCCTGGACTAGCGGGGGCGTCCTACAATGAGCAGTTCTTC
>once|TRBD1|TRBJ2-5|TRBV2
CARRDRREETQYF
TGTGCCCGACGGGACAGGAGGGAAGAGACCCAGTACTTC
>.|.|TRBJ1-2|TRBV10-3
CAISEDRENGYTF
TGTGCCATCAGTGAGGACCGTGAAAATGGCTACACCTTC
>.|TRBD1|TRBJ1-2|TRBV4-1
CASSQEGQAIYGYTF
TGCGCCAGCAGCCAAGAGGGACAGGCTATCTATGGCTACACCTTC
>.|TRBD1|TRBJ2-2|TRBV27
CASSHDRVGELFF
TGTGCCAGCAGCCATGACAGGGTCGGGGAGCTGTTTTTT
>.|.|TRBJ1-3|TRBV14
CASSYDFSGNTIYF
TGTGCCAGCAGCTACGATTTCTCTGGAAACACCATATATTTT
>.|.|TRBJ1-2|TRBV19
CASRDTGYGYTF
TGTGCCAGTAGAGACACTGGGTATGGCTACACCTTC
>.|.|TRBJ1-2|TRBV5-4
CASSLAEDRGYTF
TGTGCCAGCAGCTTGGCGGAGGACCGAGGCTACACCTTC
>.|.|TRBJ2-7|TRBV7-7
CASSVSGTFGDEQYF
TGTGCCAGCAGCGTTAGTGGGACCTTCGGGGACGAGCAGTACTTC
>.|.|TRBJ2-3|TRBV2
CASRGPDTQYF
TGTGCCAGCAGAGGACCAGATACGCAGTATTTT
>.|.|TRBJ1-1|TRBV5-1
CASSLRDTEAFF
TGCGCCAGCAGCTTGCGGGACACTGAAGCTTTCTTT
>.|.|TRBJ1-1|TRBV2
CASSEDRNTEAFF
TGTGCCAGCAGTGAGGACAGGAACACTGAAGCTTTCTTT
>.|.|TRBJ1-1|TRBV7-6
CASSLKAGVNTEAFF
TGTGCCAGCAGCTTAAAGGCAGGGGTGAACACTGAAGCTTTCTTT
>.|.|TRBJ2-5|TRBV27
CASSLSYSQETQYF
TGTGCCAGCAGTTTATCCTACAGCCAAGAGACCCAGTACTTC
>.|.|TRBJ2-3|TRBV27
CASSYTRATDTQYF
TGTGCCAGCAGTTATACGAGAGCCACAGATACGCAGTATTTT
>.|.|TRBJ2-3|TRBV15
CATSRNAGLTSATDTQYF
TGTGCCACCAGCAGAAACGCGGGGCTCACCTCGGCAACAGATACGCAGTATTTT
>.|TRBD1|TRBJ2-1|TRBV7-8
CASSSRGTGVGNEQFF
TGTGCCAGCAGCTCCCGTGGGACAGGGGTTGGCAATGAGCAGTTCTTC
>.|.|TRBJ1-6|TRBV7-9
CASSLVGANSPLHF
TGTGCCAGCAGCTTAGTGGGTGCAAATTCACCCCTCCACTTT
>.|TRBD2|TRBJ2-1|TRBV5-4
CASSLGLAGALHNEQFF
TGTGCCAGCAGCTTAGGACTAGCGGGGGCCCTTCACAATGAGCAGTTCTTC
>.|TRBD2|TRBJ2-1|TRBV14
CASSQDFLGRGAYNEQFF
TGTGCCAGCAGCCAAGATTTTCTCGGGCGGGGGGCGTACAATGAGCAGTTCTTC
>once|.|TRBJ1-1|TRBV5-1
CASSFQDGPGTEAFF
TGCGCCAGCAGCTTTCAGGACGGGCCAGGGACTGAAGCTTTCTTT